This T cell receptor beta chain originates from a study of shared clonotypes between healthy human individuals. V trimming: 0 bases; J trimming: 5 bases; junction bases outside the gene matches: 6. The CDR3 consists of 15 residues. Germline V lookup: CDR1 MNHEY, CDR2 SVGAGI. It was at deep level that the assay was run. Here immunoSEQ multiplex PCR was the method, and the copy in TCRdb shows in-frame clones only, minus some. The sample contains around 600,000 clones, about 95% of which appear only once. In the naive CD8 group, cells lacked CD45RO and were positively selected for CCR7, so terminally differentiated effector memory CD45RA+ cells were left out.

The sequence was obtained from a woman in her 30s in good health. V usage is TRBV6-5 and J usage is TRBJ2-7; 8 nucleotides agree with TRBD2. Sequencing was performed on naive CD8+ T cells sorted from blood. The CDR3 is CASSYSQREIDEQYF. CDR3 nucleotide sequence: TGTGCCAGCAGTTACTCCCAGCGGGAGATCGACGAGCAGTACTTC.